Shown below are 2 T cell receptor beta chains from a single sample sequenced in a study of T cell repertoires in cytomegalovirus infection. TCRdb used MiXCR to reprocess the reads, holding one entry per CDR3 protein. The data show 680,000 or so distinct CDR3 sequences, 30% to 35% seen once. The antigens these receptors bind are not known. This specimen consisted of cultured PBMCs, obtained from culture after CMV antigen stimulation. The receptors were sampled from a human donor in good health (CMV status not recorded). Some clones in this sample may be carry-over from other donors' samples.

The rearrangement links TRBV2 to TRBJ1-6, with D maybe TRBD1 (5 bases). Germline assignment: CDR1 SNHLY and CDR2 FYNNEI. This CDR3 spans 15 amino acids. Trimming stripped 7 bases from V and 3 bases from J, with 13 bases between. Written as DNA, the CDR3 is TGTGCCAGCACACTGGCAAGGGGCTATAATTCACCCCTCCACTTT. This gives the protein CASTLARGYNSPLHF.

J is TRBJ2-1 and V is TRBV7-9, with a possible D match to TRBD2 (6 bases). Looked up from germline, CDR1 is SEHNR and CDR2 is FQNEAQ (reference sequence). Trimming took off 5 bases at V and 8 bases at J, with 19 bases between the two ends. The CDR3 runs to 15 residues. CDR3 DNA sequence: TGTGCCAGCAGCCGCGAACTAGCAGCCTGGGATGAGCAGTTCTTC. This sequence encodes CASSRELAAWDEQFF.